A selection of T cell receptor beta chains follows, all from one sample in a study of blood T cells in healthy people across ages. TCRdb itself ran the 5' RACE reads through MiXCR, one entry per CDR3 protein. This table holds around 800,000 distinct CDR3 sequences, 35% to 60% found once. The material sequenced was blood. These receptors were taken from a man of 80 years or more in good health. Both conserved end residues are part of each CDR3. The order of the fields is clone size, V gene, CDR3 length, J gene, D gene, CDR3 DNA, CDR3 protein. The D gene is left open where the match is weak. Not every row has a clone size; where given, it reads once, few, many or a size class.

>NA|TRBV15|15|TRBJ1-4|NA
TGTGCCACCAGCAAGAGGGGCAGCCTTTTGGAAAAACTGTTTTTT
CATSKRGSLLEKLFF
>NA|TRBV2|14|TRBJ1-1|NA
TGTGCCAGCAGCATACAGGGAGGGAACACTGAAGCTTTCTTT
CASSIQGGNTEAFF
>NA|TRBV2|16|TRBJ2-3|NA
TGTGCCAGCAGTGAACAGACTATACGAAGCACAGATACGCAGTATTTT
CASSEQTIRSTDTQYF
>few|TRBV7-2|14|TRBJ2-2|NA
TGTGCCAGCAGCCCCCAGGGGTACACCGGGGAGCTGTTTTTT
CASSPQGYTGELFF
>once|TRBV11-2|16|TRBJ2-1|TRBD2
TGTGCCAGCGAGCGAGGGACTAGCGGGAGGAACAATGAGCAGTTCTTC
CASERGTSGRNNEQFF
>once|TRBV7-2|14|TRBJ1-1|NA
TGTGCCAGCAGCTTATTAAGGGGAACCACTGAAGCTTTCTTT
CASSLLRGTTEAFF
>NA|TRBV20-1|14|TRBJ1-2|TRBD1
TGCAGTACCCGACCGGGACAGGACACTTATGGCTACACCTTC
CSTRPGQDTYGYTF
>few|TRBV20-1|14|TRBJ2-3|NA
TGCAGTGCCACAGGCGGGGCGGGAACAGATACGCAGTATTTT
CSATGGAGTDTQYF
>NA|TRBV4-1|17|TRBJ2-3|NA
TGCGCCAGCAGCCAAGAAGTAATAGTCACCTCTTTGGATACGCAGTATTTT
CASSQEVIVTSLDTQYF
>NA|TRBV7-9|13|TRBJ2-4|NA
TGTGCCATTCGGACGGATGGGGGAAACATTCAGTACTTC
CAIRTDGGNIQYF
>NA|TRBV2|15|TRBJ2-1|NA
TGTGCCAGCAGTGACGATGGGACTGGTTACAATGAGCAGTTCTTC
CASSDDGTGYNEQFF
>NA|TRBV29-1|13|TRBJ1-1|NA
TGCAGCGTTTCAAAGGGGTCGAACACTGAAGCTTTCTTT
CSVSKGSNTEAFF
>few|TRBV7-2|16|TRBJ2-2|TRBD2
TGTGCCAGCAGCCGAGGCGGGAGGGCCAATACCGGGGAGCTGTTTTTT
CASSRGGRANTGELFF
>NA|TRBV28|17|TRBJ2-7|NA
TGTGCCAGCAGGTACTTTGTGGGGGACACGGCTTCCTACGAGCAGTACTTC
CASRYFVGDTASYEQYF
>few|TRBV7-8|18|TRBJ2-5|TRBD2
TGTGCCAGCAGCTTACTGATAGCGGGAGAGTCGAGCAGAGAGACCCAGTACTTC
CASSLLIAGESSRETQYF
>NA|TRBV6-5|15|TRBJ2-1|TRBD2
TGTGCCAGCACAAAACCGGGGCTAGCGGGAAATGAGCAGTTCTTC
CASTKPGLAGNEQFF
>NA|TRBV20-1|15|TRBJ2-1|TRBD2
TGCAGTGCCTTAGCGGGAGGAAGGGACTACAATGAGCAGTTCTTC
CSALAGGRDYNEQFF
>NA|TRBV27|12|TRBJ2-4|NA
TGTGCCGTCTCCGGGACTTCGAACATTCAGTACTTC
CAVSGTSNIQYF
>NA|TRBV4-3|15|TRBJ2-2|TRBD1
TGCGCCAGCAGCCAAGTAGGGGGCTTCACCGGGGAGCTGTTTTTT
CASSQVGGFTGELFF
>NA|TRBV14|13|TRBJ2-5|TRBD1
TGTGCCAGCAGCCAAGTACAGGGGAAGACCCAGTACTTC
CASSQVQGKTQYF
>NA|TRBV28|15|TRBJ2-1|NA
TGTGCCAGCAGTTTATACGCTGGGGCAGGAGATGAGCAGTTCTTC
CASSLYAGAGDEQFF
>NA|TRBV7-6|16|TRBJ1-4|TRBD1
TGTGCCAGCAGCCAAGGACAGGGCGGACTAAATGAAAAACTGTTTTTT
CASSQGQGGLNEKLFF
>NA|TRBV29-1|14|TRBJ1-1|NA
TGCAGCGCTTCAACAGTGACTCTGAACACTGAAGCTTTCTTT
CSASTVTLNTEAFF
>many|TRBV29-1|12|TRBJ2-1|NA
TGCAGTGTTGAGGGGTCCTACAATGAGCAGTTCTTC
CSVEGSYNEQFF
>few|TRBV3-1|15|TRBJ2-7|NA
TGTGCCAGCAGCCAAGATGGTTGGGGTTCCTACGAGCAGTACTTC
CASSQDGWGSYEQYF
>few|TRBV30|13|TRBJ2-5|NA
TGTGCCTGGAGTGTAGGGGGAGCAGAGACCCAGTACTTC
CAWSVGGAETQYF
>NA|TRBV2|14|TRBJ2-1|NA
TGTGCCAGCAGTGAAGCCCGACTAGTCAATGAGCAGTTCTTC
CASSEARLVNEQFF
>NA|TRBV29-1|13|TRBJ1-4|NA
TGCAGCGGGCGGGGAGACACACCTGGAAAACTGTTTTTT
CSGRGDTPGKLFF
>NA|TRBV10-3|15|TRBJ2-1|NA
TGTGCCATCGGTTCTGGGGGAGCAAACTACAATGAGCAGTTCTTC
CAIGSGGANYNEQFF
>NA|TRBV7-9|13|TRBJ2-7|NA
TGTGCCAGCAGCGTAGAAGGGGGTACCGAGCAGTACTTC
CASSVEGGTEQYF
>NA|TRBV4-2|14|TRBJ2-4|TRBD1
TGTGCCAGCAGCCAAGATGGGACAGGGCGCATTCAGTACTTC
CASSQDGTGRIQYF
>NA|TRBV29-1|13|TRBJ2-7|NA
TGCAGCGTTGATGGGCCAGGGCCCCACGAGCAGTACTTC
CSVDGPGPHEQYF